The 2 T cell receptor beta chains below were found in one sample sequenced in a study of cytomegalovirus exposure and HLA in healthy donors (dated 2017 in TCRdb). Libraries were built with the immunoSEQ multiplex PCR assay. For the multiplex PCR, a mixture combining 60 forward primers for TCR Vbeta segments and 13 reverse primers for TCR Jbeta segments was used. Imported from immuneACCESS, the table was reduced by TCRdb to in-frame sequences with V and J called. These copies leave out some clones; in studies compared against another copy, an unresolved V gene accounts for under half, and the cause of the remainder is not known. Present in this sample are 100,000 to 150,000 clones, approximately 17% of which were seen just once. The top ten clones comprise about 3% of the sample. Sequencing used PBMCs. The receptors stem from a female donor in good health and CMV-seropositive.

This clone was counted a few times. The chain links TRBV7-2 to TRBJ1-1, with D perhaps matching TRBD1 (6 bases). Trimming cost V 2 bases and J 1 base, with 8 bases left between them. From germline, CDR1 is SGHTA and CDR2 FQGNSA. The CDR3 extends over 14 amino acids. The CDR3 loop is CASSLLQGNTEAFF. DNA of the CDR3: TGTGCCAGCAGCTTATTACAGGGGAACACTGAAGCTTTCTTT.

V is TRBV7-9 and J is TRBJ2-7; D not certain. With 5 bases removed from V and 7 bases from J, the gap between germline ends came to 15 bases. The length of the CDR3 is 13 residues. CDR1 is SEHNR, CDR2 FQNEAQ, per germline (reference sequence). This CDR3 reads CASSPSERSEQYF. CDR3 nucleotides: TGTGCCAGCAGCCCTTCTGAGAGAAGTGAGCAGTACTTC.